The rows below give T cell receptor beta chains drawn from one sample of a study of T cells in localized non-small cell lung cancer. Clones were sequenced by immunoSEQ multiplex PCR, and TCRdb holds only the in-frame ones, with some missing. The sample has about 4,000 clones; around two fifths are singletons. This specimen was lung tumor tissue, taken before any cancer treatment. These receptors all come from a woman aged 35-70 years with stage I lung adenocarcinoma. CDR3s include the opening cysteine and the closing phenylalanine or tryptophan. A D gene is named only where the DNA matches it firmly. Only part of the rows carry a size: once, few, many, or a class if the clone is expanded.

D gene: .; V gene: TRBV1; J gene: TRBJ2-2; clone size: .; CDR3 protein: CASSQAGLAGMYTGELFF; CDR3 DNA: TGCGCCAGCAGCCAAGCGGGACTAGCGGGAATGTACACCGGGGAGCTGTTTTTT
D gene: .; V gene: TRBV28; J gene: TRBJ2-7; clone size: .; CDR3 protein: CASLGYDASYEQYF; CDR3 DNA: TGTGCCAGCCTGGGTTACGACGCCTCCTACGAGCAGTACTTC
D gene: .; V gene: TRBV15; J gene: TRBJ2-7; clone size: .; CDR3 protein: CATSREGTPYEQYF; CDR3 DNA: TGTGCCACCAGCAGAGAAGGCACACCCTACGAGCAGTACTTC
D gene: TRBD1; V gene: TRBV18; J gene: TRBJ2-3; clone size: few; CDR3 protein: CASSLQGARTDTQYF; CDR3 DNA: TGTGCCAGCTCATTACAGGGGGCGAGGACAGATACGCAGTATTTT
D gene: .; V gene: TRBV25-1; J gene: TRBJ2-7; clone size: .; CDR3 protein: CASSGLDSYEQYF; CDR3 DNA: TGTGCCAGCAGTGGACTTGACTCTTACGAGCAGTACTTC
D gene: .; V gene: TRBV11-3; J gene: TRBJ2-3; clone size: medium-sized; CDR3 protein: CASSLSGAADTQYF; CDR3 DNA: TGTGCCAGCAGCCTTAGCGGAGCGGCAGATACGCAGTATTTT
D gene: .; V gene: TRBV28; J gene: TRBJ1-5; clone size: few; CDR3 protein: CASKGRSNQPQHF; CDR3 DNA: TGTGCCAGCAAGGGACGAAGCAATCAGCCCCAGCATTTT
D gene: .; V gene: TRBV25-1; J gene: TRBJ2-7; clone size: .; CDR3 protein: CASMGSAYEQYF; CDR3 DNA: TGTGCCAGCATGGGCAGTGCTTACGAGCAGTACTTC
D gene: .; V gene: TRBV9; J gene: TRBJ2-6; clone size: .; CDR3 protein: CASSARSGSGANVLTF; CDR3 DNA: TGTGCCAGCAGCGCCCGGTCGGGGTCTGGGGCCAACGTCCTGACTTTC
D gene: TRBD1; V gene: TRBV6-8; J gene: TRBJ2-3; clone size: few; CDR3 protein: CASSKVPGQGADTQYF; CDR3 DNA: TGTGCCAGCAGTAAAGTCCCGGGACAGGGGGCAGATACGCAGTATTTT
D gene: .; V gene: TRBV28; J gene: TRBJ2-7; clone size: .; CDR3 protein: CASNGTPTYEQYF; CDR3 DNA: TGTGCCAGCAATGGGACCCCAACCTACGAGCAGTACTTC
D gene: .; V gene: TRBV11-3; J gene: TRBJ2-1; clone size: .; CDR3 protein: CASSLTRAYNEQFF; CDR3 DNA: TGTGCCAGCAGCTTGACTAGAGCATACAATGAGCAGTTCTTC
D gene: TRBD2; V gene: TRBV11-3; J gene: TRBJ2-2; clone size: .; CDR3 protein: CASSQILAGAQTGELFF; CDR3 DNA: TGTGCCAGCAGCCAAATTCTAGCGGGAGCCCAAACCGGGGAGCTGTTTTTT
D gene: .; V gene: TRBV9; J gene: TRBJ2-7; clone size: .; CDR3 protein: CASSPFSTGFSSYEQYF; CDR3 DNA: TGTGCCAGCAGCCCTTTTTCCACAGGGTTCAGCTCCTACGAGCAGTACTTC
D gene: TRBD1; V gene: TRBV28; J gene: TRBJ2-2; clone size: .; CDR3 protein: CASSLKGGGTGELFF; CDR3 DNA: TGTGCCAGCAGTTTAAAAGGGGGCGGGACCGGGGAGCTGTTTTTT
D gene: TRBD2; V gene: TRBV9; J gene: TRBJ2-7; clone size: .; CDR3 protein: CASSVGLAGAEGEQYF; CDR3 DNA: TGTGCCAGCAGCGTAGGACTAGCGGGAGCGGAAGGCGAGCAGTACTTC
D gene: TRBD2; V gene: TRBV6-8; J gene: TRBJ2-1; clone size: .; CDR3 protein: CASSYGLGLAGGAGFGNEQFF; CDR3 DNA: TGTGCCAGCAGTTACGGTCTGGGACTAGCGGGAGGGGCAGGGTTCGGCAATGAGCAGTTCTTC
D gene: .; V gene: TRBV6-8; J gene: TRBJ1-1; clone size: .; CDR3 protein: CASNYGSGSTEAFF; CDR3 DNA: TGTGCCAGCAATTACGGGTCTGGTAGCACTGAAGCTTTCTTT
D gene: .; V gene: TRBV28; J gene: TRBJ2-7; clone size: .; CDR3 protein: CASSSPLQGYEQYF; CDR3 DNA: TGTGCCAGCAGTTCCCCTTTACAGGGTTACGAGCAGTACTTC
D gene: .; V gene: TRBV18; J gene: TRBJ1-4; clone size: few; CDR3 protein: CASSPDWGREEKLFF; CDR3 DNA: TGTGCCAGCTCACCAGATTGGGGGCGGGAAGAAAAACTGTTTTTT
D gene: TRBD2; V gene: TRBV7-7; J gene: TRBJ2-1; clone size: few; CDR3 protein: CASSLATSGYNEQFF; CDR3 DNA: TGTGCCAGCAGCTTAGCGACTAGCGGATACAATGAGCAGTTCTTC
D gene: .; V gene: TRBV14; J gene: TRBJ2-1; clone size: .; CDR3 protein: CASSQGGGVNEQFF; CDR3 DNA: TGTGCCAGCAGCCAAGGGGGCGGGGTGAATGAGCAGTTCTTC
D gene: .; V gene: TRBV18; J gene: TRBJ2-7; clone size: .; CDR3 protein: CASSPLGGSYEQYF; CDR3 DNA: TGTGCCAGCTCACCTCTCGGGGGCTCCTACGAGCAGTACTTC
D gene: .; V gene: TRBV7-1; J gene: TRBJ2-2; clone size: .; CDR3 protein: CASSPQIWGANTGELFF; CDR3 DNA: TGTGCCAGCAGCCCCCAAATCTGGGGGGCGAACACCGGGGAGCTGTTTTTT
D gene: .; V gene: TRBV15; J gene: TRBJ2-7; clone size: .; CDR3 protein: CATSRDRALLGTYEQYF; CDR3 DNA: TGTGCCACCAGCAGAGATCGCGCCCTACTAGGCACCTACGAGCAGTACTTC
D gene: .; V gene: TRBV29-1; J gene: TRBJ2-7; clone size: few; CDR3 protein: CSVAPDLYEQYF; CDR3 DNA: TGCAGCGTCGCACCTGACCTCTACGAGCAGTACTTC
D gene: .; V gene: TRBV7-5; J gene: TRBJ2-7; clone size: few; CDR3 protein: CASSLFGGLAGDGVYF; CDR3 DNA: TGTGCCAGCAGCTTGTTCGGCGGACTAGCGGGAGATGGAGTGTACTTC
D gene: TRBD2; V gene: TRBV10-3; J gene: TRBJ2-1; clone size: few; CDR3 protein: CAIMGREDGEQFF; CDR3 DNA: TGTGCCATCATGGGGCGGGAGGACGGTGAGCAGTTCTTC
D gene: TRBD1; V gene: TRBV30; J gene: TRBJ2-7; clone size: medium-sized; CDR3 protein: CAWSYPGTGGREQYF; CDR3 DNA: TGTGCCTGGAGTTACCCCGGGACAGGGGGACGCGAGCAGTACTTC
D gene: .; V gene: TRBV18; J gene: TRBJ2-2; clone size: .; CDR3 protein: CASSPLATGELFF; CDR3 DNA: TGTGCCAGCTCACCGCTCGCCACCGGGGAGCTGTTTTTT
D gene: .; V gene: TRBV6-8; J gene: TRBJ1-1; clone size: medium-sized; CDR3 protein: CASSLLVRNTEAFF; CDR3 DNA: TGTGCCAGCAGCCTACTCGTCAGGAACACTGAAGCTTTCTTT
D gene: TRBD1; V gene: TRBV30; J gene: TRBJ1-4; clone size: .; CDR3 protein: CAWSPGQGAREKLFF; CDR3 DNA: TGTGCCTGGAGTCCAGGCCAGGGGGCGAGAGAAAAACTGTTTTTT
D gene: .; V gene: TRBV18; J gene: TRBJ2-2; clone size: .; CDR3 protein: CASSPLDGELFF; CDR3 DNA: TGTGCCAGCTCACCACTCGACGGGGAGCTGTTTTTT
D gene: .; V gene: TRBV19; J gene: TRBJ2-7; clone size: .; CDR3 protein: CASSSQSSSYEQYF; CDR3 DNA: TGTGCCAGTAGTTCTCAGAGTAGCTCCTACGAGCAGTACTTC
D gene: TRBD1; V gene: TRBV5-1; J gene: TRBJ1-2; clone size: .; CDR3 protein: CASSLEGTGNGYTF; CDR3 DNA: TGCGCCAGCAGCTTGGAAGGGACAGGGAATGGCTACACCTTC
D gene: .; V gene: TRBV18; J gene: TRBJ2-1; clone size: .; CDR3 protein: CASSPTVGSYNEQFF; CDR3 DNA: TGTGCCAGCTCACCCACAGTCGGGAGTTACAATGAGCAGTTCTTC
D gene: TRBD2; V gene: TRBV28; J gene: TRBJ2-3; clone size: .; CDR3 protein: CASRKGTSGSTDTQYF; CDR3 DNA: TGTGCCAGCAGGAAGGGGACTAGCGGGAGCACAGATACGCAGTATTTT
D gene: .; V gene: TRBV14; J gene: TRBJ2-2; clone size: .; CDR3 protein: CASSSQLSLGVGELFF; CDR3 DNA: TGTGCCAGCAGCTCGCAACTCTCCTTAGGGGTCGGGGAGCTGTTTTTT
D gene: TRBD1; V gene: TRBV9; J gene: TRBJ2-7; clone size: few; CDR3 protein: CASSPSTGGFHEQYF; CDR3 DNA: TGTGCCAGCAGCCCCTCGACAGGGGGCTTCCACGAGCAGTACTTC
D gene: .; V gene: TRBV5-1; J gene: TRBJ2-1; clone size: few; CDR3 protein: CASSLRKDGITYNEQFF; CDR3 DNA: TGCGCCAGCTCCCTCCGGAAAGACGGAATAACCTACAATGAGCAGTTCTTC
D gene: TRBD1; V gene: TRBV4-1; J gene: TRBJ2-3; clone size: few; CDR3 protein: CASSQDRYRGSDTQYF; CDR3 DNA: TGCGCCAGCAGCCAAGACCGTTACAGGGGGTCAGATACGCAGTATTTT
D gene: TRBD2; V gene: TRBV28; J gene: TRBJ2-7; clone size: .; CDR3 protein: CASSSHGEGSREQYF; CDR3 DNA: TGTGCCAGCAGTTCCCACGGGGAGGGTTCGCGGGAGCAGTACTTC
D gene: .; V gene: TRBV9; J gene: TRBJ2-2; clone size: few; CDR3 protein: CASSASFTGELFF; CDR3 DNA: TGTGCCAGCAGCGCCTCGTTCACCGGGGAGCTGTTTTTT
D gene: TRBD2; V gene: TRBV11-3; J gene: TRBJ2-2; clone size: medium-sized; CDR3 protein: CASSFLPGTRGTGELFF; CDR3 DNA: TGTGCCAGCAGCTTCCTCCCCGGGACTAGGGGGACCGGGGAGCTGTTTTTT
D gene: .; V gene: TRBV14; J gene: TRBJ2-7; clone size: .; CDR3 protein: CASSRVVGPQYF; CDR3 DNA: TGTGCCAGCAGCCGGGTGGTGGGCCCACAGTACTTC
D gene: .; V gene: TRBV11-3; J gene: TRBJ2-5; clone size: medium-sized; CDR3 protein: CASSLGGGVETQYF; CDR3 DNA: TGTGCCAGCAGCTTGGGAGGGGGCGTTGAGACCCAGTACTTC
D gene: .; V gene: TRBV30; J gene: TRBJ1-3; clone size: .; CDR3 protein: CAWSVARVKTGNTIYF; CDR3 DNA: TGTGCCTGGAGTGTTGCCCGGGTAAAAACTGGAAACACCATATATTTT
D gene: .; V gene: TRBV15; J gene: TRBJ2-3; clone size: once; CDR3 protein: CATSRGGGGPSDTQYF; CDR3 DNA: TGTGCCACCAGCAGAGGAGGGGGAGGGCCTTCAGATACGCAGTATTTT
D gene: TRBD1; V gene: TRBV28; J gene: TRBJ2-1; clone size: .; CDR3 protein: CASGRDRAYNEQFF; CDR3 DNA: TGTGCCAGCGGACGGGACAGGGCGTACAATGAGCAGTTCTTC
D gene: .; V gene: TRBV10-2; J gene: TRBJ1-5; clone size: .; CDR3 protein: CASSGSSNQPQHF; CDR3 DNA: TGCGCCAGCAGCGGGTCCAGCAATCAGCCCCAGCATTTT
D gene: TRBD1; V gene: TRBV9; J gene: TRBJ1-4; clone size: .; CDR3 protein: CASSVDRGYNEKLFF; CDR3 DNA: TGTGCCAGCAGCGTGGACAGGGGGTACAATGAAAAACTGTTTTTT
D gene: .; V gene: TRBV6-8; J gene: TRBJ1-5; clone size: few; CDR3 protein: CASSQQNSNQPQHF; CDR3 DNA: TGTGCCAGCAGTCAGCAAAATAGCAATCAGCCCCAGCATTTT
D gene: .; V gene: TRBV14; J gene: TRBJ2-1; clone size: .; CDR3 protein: CASSPRGVAVSSYNEQFF; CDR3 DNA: TGTGCCAGCAGCCCCCGGGGTGTCGCCGTGAGCTCCTACAATGAGCAGTTCTTC